This TCR beta chain was recovered during a study of blood T cell repertoires in COVID-19 (dated by TCRdb to about 2020). Regarding the research as a whole: Collaborator samples came from the United States, Italy and Spain and covered acute and convalescent phases of COVID-19. The prospective study material was composed of cDNA or gDNA derived from T cells, B-cell-depleted T cells, or PBMCs. The dataset comprised deeply sampled blood TCRbeta repertoires from subjects exposed to, actively infected with, or recovered from COVID-19. The repertoires were made available in a free public database intended to serve as a resource for research on the immune response to SARS-CoV-2. Samples were obtained from the ongoing ImmuneRACE study (first 160 participants) and from 1,254 subjects provided by 6 global collaborators. A de-identified subject ID, COVID-19 status, age in years and sex were almost always included in the sample metadata. Where HLA class I and class II types were available, the types were taken from metadata supplied by the sample provider, not from assay-based typing. Broad study findings and their caveats: The quantity of clinical and demographic metadata differed by source and by participant and was supplied without curation.

One collaborating source in Seattle enrolled patients during active infection and followed them longitudinally through the course of disease. Collaborating institutions collected whole blood in K2EDTA tubes following their own protocols. For TCRbeta analysis, collaborators shipped samples as frozen whole blood, isolated PBMCs, or DNA extracted from either of those sample types. TCRbeta CDR3 regions were amplified from genomic DNA using the immunoSEQ Assay, a bias-controlled multiplex PCR. As for the original processing: Within the assay, amplification of reference gene primers was used to estimate how many nucleated cells each sample contained. Sequence reads were collapsed and filtered to measure the absolute abundance of every unique TCRbeta CDR3 rearrangement. For each sample, productive Simpson clonality was calculated as the square root of Simpson's diversity index over productive rearrangements. What TCRdb holds here is the immuneACCESS table cut down to in-frame rearrangements. Part of the clones is not present; checked against another copy, under half of the missing clones reflect an unresolved V gene, and the others are unexplained. V and J calls and clone size are those listed in that table; D and trimming were worked out from the DNA. This sample gives hundreds of thousands of clones in total; 87% of them show up just once. The ten largest clonotypes hold 6% to 7% of the sample.

Note on this clone: Its antigen is still unknown. There are no base qualities to consult, and no much larger clone falls within one base.

Sequencing used peripheral blood. The receptor was derived from a woman between 45 and 65 years old with COVID-19, enrolled during active disease.

The CDR3 here reads CAANRGGDSSYNEQFF. The nucleotide sequence is TGTGCCGCAAATCGCGGGGGGGATAGCTCCTACAATGAGCAGTTCTTC. The chain joins TRBV19 to TRBJ2-1; 9 middle bases align to TRBD2. For CDR1 and CDR2, the germline V gene (reference sequence) lists LNHDA and SQIVND. From its cysteine to its phenylalanine, the CDR3 spans 16 amino acids. Only CDR3 DNA is held: 48 bases, read in frame from base 1. Unmatched junction bases come to 11, with V trimmed by 11 bases and J by 0 bases.